This entry lists 10 T cell receptor beta chains sequenced from one sample in a study of control samples from healthy donors and cancer patients. Libraries were prepared by immunoSEQ multiplex PCR; TCRdb keeps only in-frame clonotypes and omits some of them. This sample carries some 120,000 clones, 87% of them seen once, and the ten largest clones take around 2%. Sequencing was carried out using blood. These TCRs come from a man between 18 and 29 years old in good health.

V is TRBV18 and J is TRBJ2-3; D unclear. Germline V lookup: CDR1 KGHSH, CDR2 LQKENI. The CDR3 extends over 13 amino acids. V was pared by 0 bases and J by 0 bases, with 1 base between. CDR3 nucleotide sequence: TGTGCCAGCTCACCACCGAGCACAGATACGCAGTATTTT. Its translation is CASSPPSTDTQYF.

The J gene is TRBJ2-2, the V gene TRBV6-1, with D perhaps TRBD1 (6 bases). Trimming removed 2 bases at V and 0 bases at J, with 13 bases between. Germline V lookup: CDR1 MNHNS, CDR2 SASEGT. The CDR3 consists of 17 residues. The CDR3 protein is CASSETVRTANTGELFF. The CDR3 coding sequence is TGTGCCAGCAGTGAAACTGTCAGGACAGCGAACACCGGGGAGCTGTTTTTT.

J is TRBJ2-7 and V is TRBV19; the D gene is possibly TRBD1 (6 bases). Between the trimmed V and J ends, which lost 4 bases and 0 bases, there was a span of 13 bases. This CDR3 is built from 15 residues. CDR1 is LNHDA and CDR2 is SQIVND in the germline V gene (reference sequence). The CDR3 bases are TGTGCCAGTAGTACTCAGGGGACCAGCTCCTACGAGCAGTACTTC. Translated, it gives CASSTQGTSSYEQYF.

The chain carries TRBV21-1 and TRBJ1-5. TRBV21-1 is a documented pseudogene. This CDR3 contains 13 residues. The CDR3 sequence is CASSKLPGQPQHF. DNA for the CDR3: TGTGCCAGCAGCAAACTCCCGGGTCAGCCCCAGCATTTT.

This clone has a single count. The gene calls are TRBV2 and TRBJ2-2; no clear D gene. Per germline, CDR1 SNHLY and CDR2 FYNNEI. Trimming took 7 bases from V and 4 from J, leaving 10 bases between them. The CDR3 totals 13 residues. CDR3 amino acids: CASNPATTGELFF. CDR3 nucleotides: TGTGCCAGCAACCCAGCAACCACCGGGGAGCTGTTTTTT.

A few counts support this clone. V usage is TRBV5-4 and J usage is TRBJ1-6; D remains ambiguous. The CDR3 spans 14 residues. Trimming cost V 7 bases and J 9 bases, with 17 bases left between them. Germline values: CDR1 SGHNT, CDR2 YYREEE (reference sequence). The CDR3 protein is CASRLEMGSSPLHF. The CDR3 bases are TGTGCCAGCCGCCTTGAGATGGGGAGTTCACCCCTCCACTTT.

The sample holds one count of this clone. This chain uses TRBV28 with TRBJ1-1; D uncertain. This CDR3 comprises 11 residues. Germline CDR1 reads MDHEN; CDR2 reads SYDVKM. With 4 bases removed from V and 10 bases from J, the gap between germline ends came to 10 bases. For the CDR3, the DNA is TGTGCCAGCAGTTATTCTACAGTAGCTTTCTTT. This sequence encodes CASSYSTVAFF.

This chain connects TRBV18 to TRBJ1-2, with a weak D call TRBD1 (6 bases). Germline values: CDR1 KGHSH, CDR2 LQKENI. The CDR3 is 15 amino acids. Trimming pared 1 base from V and 7 bases from J, leaving 16 bases between. The chain's CDR3 is CASSPLTGIESGYTF. Here the CDR3 DNA reads TGTGCCAGCTCACCACTCACAGGGATTGAGAGTGGCTACACCTTC. The entire variable domain, with the rest obtained from reference TRBV18 and TRBJ1-2, is as follows: NAGVMQNPRHLVRRRGQEARLRCSPMKGHSHVYWYRQLPEEGLKFMVYLQKENIIDESGMPKERFSAEFPKEGPSILRIQQVVRGDSAAYFCASSPLTGIESGYTFGSGTRLTVV.

The chain combines TRBV30 with TRBJ1-1; D is possibly TRBD1 (6 bases). The CDR3 has 11 residues. Germline-derived CDR1 and CDR2 are GTSNPN and SVGIG (reference sequence). V lost 5 bases to trimming and J lost 8 bases, with 12 bases between them. CDR3 sequence (DNA): TGTGCCTGGGACTCTGGGACAGAAGCTTTCTTT. The encoded protein is CAWDSGTEAFF.

This clone was counted once. The CDR3 spells CSARGDSNYEQYF. For the CDR3, the DNA is TGCAGCGCCCGAGGGGACTCGAACTACGAGCAGTACTTC. The chain joins TRBV29-1 to TRBJ2-7; D may be TRBD2 (6 bases). Trimming took 7 bases from V and 3 from J, leaving 16 bases between them. The CDR3 length is 13 residues. From germline, CDR1 is SQVTM and CDR2 ANQGSEA.